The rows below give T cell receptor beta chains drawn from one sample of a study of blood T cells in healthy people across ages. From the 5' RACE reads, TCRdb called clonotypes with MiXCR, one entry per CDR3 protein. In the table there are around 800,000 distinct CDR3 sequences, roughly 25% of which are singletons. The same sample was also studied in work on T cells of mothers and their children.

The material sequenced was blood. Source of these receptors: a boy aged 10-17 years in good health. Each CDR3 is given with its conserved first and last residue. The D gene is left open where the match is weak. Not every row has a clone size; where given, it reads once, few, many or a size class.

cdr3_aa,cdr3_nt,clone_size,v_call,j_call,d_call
CASSLMTAYSNQPQHF,TGTGCCAGCAGTTTAATGACGGCCTATAGCAATCAGCCCCAGCATTTT,-,TRBV28,TRBJ1-5,-
CASSSISGSRADTQYF,TGTGCCAGCAGCTCAATTAGCGGGAGTCGGGCAGATACGCAGTATTTT,once,TRBV7-3,TRBJ2-3,TRBD2
CASSLHRELGNTIYF,TGCGCCAGCAGCTTGCACCGGGAGCTGGGAAACACCATATATTTT,-,TRBV5-1,TRBJ1-3,-
CASRWDRSTDTQYF,TGTGCCAGTCGGTGGGACAGGAGCACAGATACGCAGTATTTT,-,TRBV12-3/TRBV12-4,TRBJ2-3,TRBD1
CASTLSTGDYEQYF,TGTGCCAGCACCCTATCCACAGGGGACTACGAGCAGTACTTC,-,TRBV28,TRBJ2-7,TRBD1
CASSLTRTLTATAQYF,TGTGCCAGCAGCCTAACCCGGACCCTGACGGCTACGGCGCAGTACTTC,-,TRBV7-2,TRBJ2-5,-
CASSVLRGGGETQYF,TGTGCCAGCAGTGTATTACGGGGCGGTGGGGAGACCCAGTACTTC,-,TRBV28,TRBJ2-5,-
CASSRQGGYQAYEQYF,TGCGCCAGCAGCCGACAGGGAGGGTACCAAGCCTACGAGCAGTACTTC,-,TRBV5-1,TRBJ2-7,-
CATSRATGGYGYTF,TGTGCCACCAGCAGAGCCACAGGGGGCTATGGCTACACCTTC,-,TRBV15,TRBJ1-2,TRBD1
CASTYSGGANEQFF,TGTGCCAGCACGTACTCGGGGGGGGCCAATGAGCAGTTCTTC,-,TRBV3-1,TRBJ2-1,TRBD2
CASSLSWDRGAAQYF,TGTGCCAGCAGCCTTTCCTGGGACAGGGGGGCGGCCCAGTACTTC,-,TRBV7-9,TRBJ2-5,TRBD1
CASSQESGGSNNEQFF,TGTGCCAGCTCACAAGAAAGCGGGGGGTCCAATAATGAGCAGTTCTTC,once,TRBV18,TRBJ2-1,TRBD2
CASHRVAGGSTGELFF,TGTGCCAGCCACAGGGTAGCGGGGGGAAGCACCGGGGAGCTGTTTTTT,-,TRBV11-2,TRBJ2-2,TRBD2
CASRTPDIYEQYF,TGTGCCAGCAGGACCCCGGACATTTACGAGCAGTACTTC,-,TRBV2,TRBJ2-7,-
CATSREGEGSYEQYF,TGTGCCACCAGCAGAGAAGGCGAGGGGTCCTACGAGCAGTACTTC,-,TRBV15,TRBJ2-7,-